The rows below give T cell receptor beta chains drawn from one sample of a study of persistence of HIV-infected CD4 T cells. The antigens these receptors bind are not known. Sequencing used immunoSEQ multiplex PCR; TCRdb keeps in-frame clones, though not all of them. The sample yields fewer than 35,000 clones, 75% to 85% seen once. The sample in question was CD4+ T cells sorted from PBMCs after approximately 19-hour stimulation, obtained from a patient who received antiretroviral therapy. Every receptor here comes from an adult man with HIV who was CMV-seropositive. Each CDR3 is given with its conserved first and last residue. The order of the fields is J gene, V gene, D gene, clone size, CDR3 protein, CDR3 DNA. A D gene is named only where the DNA matches it firmly. Clone size appears in some rows only: once, few, many, or a class for an expanded clone.

J gene: TRBJ2-1
V gene: TRBV20-1
D gene: TRBD2
clone size: -
CDR3 protein: CSASRRGGAHNEQFF
CDR3 DNA: TGCAGTGCTAGTCGACGCGGGGGGGCCCACAATGAGCAGTTCTTC

J gene: TRBJ1-3
V gene: TRBV4-1
D gene: TRBD1
clone size: -
CDR3 protein: CASSQGGTARYSGNTIYF
CDR3 DNA: TGCGCCAGCAGCCAGGGGGGGACAGCTAGATACTCTGGAAACACCATATATTTT

J gene: TRBJ1-5
V gene: TRBV19
D gene: -
clone size: -
CDR3 protein: CASELKGPSNQPQHF
CDR3 DNA: TGTGCCAGCGAATTGAAAGGGCCTAGCAATCAGCCCCAGCATTTT

J gene: TRBJ2-3
V gene: TRBV12-5
D gene: TRBD2
clone size: once
CDR3 protein: CASGFSAGADTQYF
CDR3 DNA: TGTGCTAGTGGTTTCTCGGCGGGGGCAGATACGCAGTATTTT

J gene: TRBJ2-5
V gene: TRBV7-8
D gene: TRBD1
clone size: -
CDR3 protein: CASSLGGTGGETQYF
CDR3 DNA: TGTGCCAGCAGCTTAGGGGGGACAGGGGGAGAGACCCAGTACTTC

J gene: TRBJ1-1
V gene: TRBV11-3
D gene: -
clone size: -
CDR3 protein: CASSPGGGNTEAFF
CDR3 DNA: TGTGCCAGCAGCCCCGGTGGGGGGAACACTGAAGCTTTCTTT

J gene: TRBJ2-2
V gene: TRBV19
D gene: TRBD2
clone size: -
CDR3 protein: CATRLAGGHTGELFF
CDR3 DNA: TGTGCCACCAGACTAGCGGGGGGGCACACCGGGGAGCTGTTTTTT

J gene: TRBJ2-3
V gene: TRBV7-9
D gene: -
clone size: -
CDR3 protein: CASSLVPTDTQYF
CDR3 DNA: TGTGCCAGCAGCTTAGTGCCAACAGATACGCAGTATTTT

J gene: TRBJ2-7
V gene: TRBV5-1
D gene: TRBD1
clone size: -
CDR3 protein: CASRLPGGEQYF
CDR3 DNA: TGCGCCAGCCGCCTCCCAGGGGGCGAGCAGTACTTC

J gene: TRBJ1-5
V gene: TRBV2
D gene: TRBD1
clone size: -
CDR3 protein: CASRGRTGNNQPQHF
CDR3 DNA: TGTGCCAGCAGGGGGCGGACAGGGAACAATCAGCCCCAGCATTTT